A selection of T cell receptor beta chains follows, all from one sample in a study of blood T cell repertoires in COVID-19. Libraries were prepared by immunoSEQ multiplex PCR; TCRdb keeps only in-frame clonotypes and omits some of them. In the table there are about 140,000 clones, just under 90% of which are singletons. Specimen: peripheral blood. The receptors were gathered from a woman in her thirties or forties with acute or convalescent COVID-19. The CDR3 runs from the conserved cysteine through the conserved F or W. D genes are given only for firm matches. Clone size is stated in some rows and not others, as once, few, many or a class when expanded.

j_call,v_call,clone_size,d_call,cdr3_aa,cdr3_nt
TRBJ2-1,TRBV4-3,.,.,CASSQEDSAYNEQFF,TGCGCCAGCAGCCAAGAAGACTCGGCTTACAATGAGCAGTTCTTC
TRBJ1-2,TRBV5-1,once,TRBD1,CASRQQGEDGYTF,TGCGCCAGCAGACAACAGGGGGAAGACGGCTACACCTTC
TRBJ1-5,TRBV19,.,.,CASSIARAGQPQHF,TGTGCCAGTAGTATCGCCAGGGCAGGTCAGCCCCAGCATTTT
TRBJ1-4,TRBV12-5,.,TRBD1,CASGSVRDREGEKLFF,TGTGCTAGTGGTTCAGTCCGGGACAGGGAGGGTGAAAAACTGTTTTTT
TRBJ1-2,TRBV3-1/TRBV3-2,once,.,CASSQETVPYGYTF,TGTGCCAGCAGCCAAGAGACAGTACCCTATGGCTACACCTTC
TRBJ2-3,TRBV18,.,TRBD1,CASSPWGQGVGTDTQYF,TGTGCCAGCTCACCATGGGGACAGGGAGTGGGCACAGATACGCAGTATTTT
TRBJ1-2,TRBV7-9,.,TRBD1,CASSDTGGGGYTF,TGTGCCAGCAGCGACACAGGGGGCGGTGGCTACACCTTC
TRBJ1-1,TRBV2,few,TRBD1,CASSEIGTGEAFF,TGTGCCAGCAGTGAAATCGGGACAGGGGAGGCTTTCTTT
TRBJ2-5,TRBV7-2,.,.,CASSFAGGSGETQYF,TGTGCCAGCAGCTTCGCTGGCGGCTCTGGGGAGACCCAGTACTTC
TRBJ1-2,TRBV30,.,.,CAWRKQSVYGYTF,TGTGCCTGGAGAAAACAGTCCGTCTATGGCTACACCTTC
TRBJ1-2,TRBV4-1,.,TRBD1,CASSQSRGLAADGYTF,TGCGCCAGCAGCCAAAGCAGGGGGCTAGCGGCGGATGGCTACACCTTC
TRBJ2-1,TRBV6-2/TRBV6-3,.,.,CASTPTQGRWSGEQFF,TGTGCCAGCACCCCTACCCAGGGGCGTTGGTCGGGTGAGCAGTTCTTC
TRBJ2-3,TRBV15,.,TRBD1,CATSRGQGPLSTDTQYF,TGTGCCACCAGCAGAGGACAGGGGCCGCTTTCCACAGATACGCAGTATTTT
TRBJ2-1,TRBV7-2,.,TRBD2,CASSLEGLAGDEQFF,TGTGCCAGCAGCTTAGAAGGACTAGCGGGGGATGAGCAGTTCTTC
TRBJ2-6,TRBV9,.,.,CASSVAAESNVLTF,TGTGCCAGCAGCGTAGCGGCGGAATCCAACGTCCTGACTTTC
TRBJ2-7,TRBV5-4,.,TRBD2,CASSLAGLAGGPGSYEQYF,TGTGCCAGCAGCTTGGCGGGACTAGCGGGAGGGCCGGGCTCCTACGAGCAGTACTTC
TRBJ2-7,TRBV6-1,.,.,CASSDPGIADVGEQYF,TGTGCCAGCAGTGATCCCGGGATAGCTGACGTAGGCGAGCAGTACTTC
TRBJ2-1,TRBV12-5,.,.,CASGSHLGSGSSYNEQFF,TGTGCTAGTGGTTCCCACCTTGGTTCTGGGAGCTCCTACAATGAGCAGTTCTTC
TRBJ1-1,TRBV25-1,.,TRBD1,CASSKTGLNTEAFF,TGTGCCAGCAGTAAGACAGGGCTGAACACTGAAGCTTTCTTT
TRBJ2-1,TRBV10-2,.,.,CASSDWRNEQFF,TGCGCCAGCAGTGATTGGAGGAATGAGCAGTTCTTC
TRBJ1-2,TRBV28,.,.,CASSLLSSGIGYTF,TGTGCCAGCAGTTTGTTGAGTTCAGGGATTGGCTACACCTTC
TRBJ2-4,TRBV30,.,.,CAWSPGTQNIQYF,TGTGCCTGGAGTCCGGGTACACAAAACATTCAGTACTTC
TRBJ2-7,TRBV7-8,once,TRBD1,CASSAPRTGPRFEQYF,TGTGCCAGCAGCGCCCCTCGGACAGGACCCAGGTTTGAGCAGTACTTC
TRBJ1-1,TRBV7-2,.,.,CASSYIEDTEAFF,TGTGCCAGCAGCTACATCGAGGACACTGAAGCTTTCTTT
TRBJ1-3,TRBV4-3,.,.,CASSPSGNTIYF,TGCGCCAGCAGCCCTTCTGGAAACACCATATATTTT
TRBJ1-2,TRBV27,.,TRBD1,CASKKQGARYTF,TGTGCCAGCAAAAAACAGGGGGCTCGCTACACCTTC
TRBJ2-3,TRBV14,.,TRBD2,CASSQESGRTGTDTQYF,TGTGCCAGCAGCCAAGAGAGCGGGAGAACTGGCACAGATACGCAGTATTTT
TRBJ1-1,TRBV18,.,TRBD1,CASSPKQGGTEAFF,TGTGCCAGCTCACCAAAGCAGGGGGGCACTGAAGCTTTCTTT
TRBJ1-2,TRBV28,.,.,CASSLQQGVPGYTF,TGTGCCAGCAGTTTACAGCAAGGGGTCCCTGGCTACACCTTC